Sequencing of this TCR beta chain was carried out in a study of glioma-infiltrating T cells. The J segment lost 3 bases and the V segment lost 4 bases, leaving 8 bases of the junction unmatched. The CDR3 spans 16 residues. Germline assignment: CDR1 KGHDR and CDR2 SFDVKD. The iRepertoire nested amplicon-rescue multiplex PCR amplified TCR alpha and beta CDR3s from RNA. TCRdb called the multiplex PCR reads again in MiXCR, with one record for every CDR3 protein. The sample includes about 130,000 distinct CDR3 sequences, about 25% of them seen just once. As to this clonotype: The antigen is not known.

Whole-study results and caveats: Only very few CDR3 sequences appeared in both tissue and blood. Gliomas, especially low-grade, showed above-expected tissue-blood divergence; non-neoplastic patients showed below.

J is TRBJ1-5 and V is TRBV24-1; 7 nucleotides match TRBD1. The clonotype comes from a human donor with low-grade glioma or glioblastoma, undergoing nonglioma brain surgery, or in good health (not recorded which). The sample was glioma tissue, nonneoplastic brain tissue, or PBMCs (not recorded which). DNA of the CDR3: TGTGCCACCAGTGACAATCGACAGGGAACCAATCAGCCCCAGCATTTT. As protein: CATSDNRQGTNQPQHF.